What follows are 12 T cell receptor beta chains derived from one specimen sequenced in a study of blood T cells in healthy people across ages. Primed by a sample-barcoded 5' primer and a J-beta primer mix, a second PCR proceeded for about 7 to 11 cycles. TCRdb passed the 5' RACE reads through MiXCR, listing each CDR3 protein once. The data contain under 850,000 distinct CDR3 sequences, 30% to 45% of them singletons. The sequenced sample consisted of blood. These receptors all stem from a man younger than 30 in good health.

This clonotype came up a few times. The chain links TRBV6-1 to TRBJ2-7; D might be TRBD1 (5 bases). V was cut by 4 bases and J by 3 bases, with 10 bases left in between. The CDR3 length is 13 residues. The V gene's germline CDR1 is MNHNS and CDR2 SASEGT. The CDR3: CASSGQPIYEQYF. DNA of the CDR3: TGTGCCAGCAGTGGACAGCCGATCTACGAGCAGTACTTC.

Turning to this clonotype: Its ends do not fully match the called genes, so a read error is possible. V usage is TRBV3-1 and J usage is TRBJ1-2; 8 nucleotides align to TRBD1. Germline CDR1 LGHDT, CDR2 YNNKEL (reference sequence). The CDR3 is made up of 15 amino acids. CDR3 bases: TGTGCCAGCAGCAAAGATAAGACAGGGGCGGCTGGCTACACCTTC. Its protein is CASSKDKTGAAGYTF. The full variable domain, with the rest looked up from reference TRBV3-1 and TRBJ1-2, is DTAVSQTPKYLVTQMGNDKSIKCEQNLGHDTMYWYKQDSKKFLKIMFSYNNKELIINETVPNRFSPKSPDKAHLNLHINSLELGDSAVYFCASSKDKTGAAGYTFGSGTRLTVV.

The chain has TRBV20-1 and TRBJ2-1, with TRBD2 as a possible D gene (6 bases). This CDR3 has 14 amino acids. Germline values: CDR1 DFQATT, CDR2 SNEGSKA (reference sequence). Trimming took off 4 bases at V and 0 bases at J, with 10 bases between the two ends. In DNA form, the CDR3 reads TGCAGTGCTATCACCGGGAGCTCCTACAATGAGCAGTTCTTC. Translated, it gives CSAITGSSYNEQFF.

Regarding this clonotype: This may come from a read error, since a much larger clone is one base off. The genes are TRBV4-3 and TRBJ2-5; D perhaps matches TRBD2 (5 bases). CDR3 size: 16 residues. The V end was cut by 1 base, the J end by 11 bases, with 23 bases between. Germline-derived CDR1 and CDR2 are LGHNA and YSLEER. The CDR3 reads CASSQGWETNAVGQYF. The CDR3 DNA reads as TGCGCCAGCAGCCAAGGTTGGGAGACTAACGCCGTCGGGCAGTACTTC.

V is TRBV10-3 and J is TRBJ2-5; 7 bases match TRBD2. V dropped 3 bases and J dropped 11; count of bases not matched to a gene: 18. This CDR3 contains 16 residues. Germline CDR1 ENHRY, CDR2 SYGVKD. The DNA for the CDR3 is TGTGCCATCAGTGACCCACGCAGCGGGATCTACAATGAGCAGTACTTC. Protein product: CAISDPRSGIYNEQYF.

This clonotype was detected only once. In DNA form, the CDR3 reads TGTGCCAGCAGCCAAGACTCCCCAGTGCAGGGAACCCCTATGAACACTGAAGCTTTCTTT. This encodes CASSQDSPVQGTPMNTEAFF. The chain combines TRBV14 with TRBJ1-1; TRBD1 is a possible D gene (5 bases). Between the trimmed V and J ends, which lost 0 bases and 0 bases, there was a span of 23 bases. Looked up from germline, CDR1 is SGHDN and CDR2 is FVKESK. The CDR3 is 20 residues long.

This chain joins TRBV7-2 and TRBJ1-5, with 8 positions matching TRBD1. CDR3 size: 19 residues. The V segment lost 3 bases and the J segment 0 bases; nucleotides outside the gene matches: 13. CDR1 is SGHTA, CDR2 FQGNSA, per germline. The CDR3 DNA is TGTGCCAGCAGCTTGGGACAGGCTATGGGCCTATATAGCAATCAGCCCCAGCATTTT. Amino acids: CASSLGQAMGLYSNQPQHF.

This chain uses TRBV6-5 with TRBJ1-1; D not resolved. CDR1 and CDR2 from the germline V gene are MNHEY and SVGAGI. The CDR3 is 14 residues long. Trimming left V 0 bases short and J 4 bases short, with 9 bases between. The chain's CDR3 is CASSYSSPGTEAFF. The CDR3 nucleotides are TGTGCCAGCAGTTACTCCAGCCCCGGCACTGAAGCTTTCTTT.

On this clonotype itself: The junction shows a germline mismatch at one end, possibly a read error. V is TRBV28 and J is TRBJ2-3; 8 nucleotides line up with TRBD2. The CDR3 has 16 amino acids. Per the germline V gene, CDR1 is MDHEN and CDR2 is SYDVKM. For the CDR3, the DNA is TGTACCAGCACCTCTCTGGGCGGGGGGCTCACAGATACGCAGTATTTT. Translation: CTSTSLGGGLTDTQYF.

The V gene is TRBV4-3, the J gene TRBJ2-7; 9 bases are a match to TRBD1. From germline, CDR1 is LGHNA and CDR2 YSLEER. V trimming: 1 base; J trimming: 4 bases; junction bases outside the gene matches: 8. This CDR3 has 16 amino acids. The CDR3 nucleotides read TGCGCCAGCAGCCAAGTTCTAACAGGGGGCGGGTACGAGCAGTACTTC. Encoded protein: CASSQVLTGGGYEQYF.

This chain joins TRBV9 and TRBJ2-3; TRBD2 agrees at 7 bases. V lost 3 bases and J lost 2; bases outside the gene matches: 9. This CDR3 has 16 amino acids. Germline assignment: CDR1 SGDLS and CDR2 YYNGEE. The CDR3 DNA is TGTGCCAGCAGCGCCTTCGGGACTACCAACACAGATACGCAGTATTTT. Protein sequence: CASSAFGTTNTDTQYF. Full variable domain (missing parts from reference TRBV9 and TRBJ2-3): DSGVTQTPKHLITATGQRVTLRCSPRSGDLSVYWYQQSLDQGLQFLIQYYNGEERAKGNILERFSAQQFPDLHSELNLSSLELGDSALYFCASSAFGTTNTDTQYFGPGTRLTVL.

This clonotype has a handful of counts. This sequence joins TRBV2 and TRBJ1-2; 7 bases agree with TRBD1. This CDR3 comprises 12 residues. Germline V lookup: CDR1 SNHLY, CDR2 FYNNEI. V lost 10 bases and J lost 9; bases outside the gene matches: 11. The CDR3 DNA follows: TGTGCCACCAAAATAAGGGACAGTAGCTACACCTTC. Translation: CATKIRDSSYTF.